These 14 T cell receptor beta chains came from one sample sequenced in a study of CD8 T cells in Susac syndrome. RNA amounts of about 0.45 to 1 ug underwent reverse transcription with random hexamers. One entry per CDR3 protein, called by TCRdb with MiXCR from the immunoSEQ multiplex PCR reads. Among 130,000 or so distinct CDR3 sequences listed, 75% to 90% were seen once. The sequencing sample was made of CD8+ T cells from PBMCs. All receptors come from a human donor with multiple sclerosis.

In its sample, this clonotype was seen a few times. V is TRBV6-1 and J is TRBJ2-7; no reliable D call. The CDR3 spans 14 residues. Trimming stripped 2 bases from V and 3 bases from J, with 11 bases between. Germline CDR1 and CDR2: MNHNS and SASEGT. Here the CDR3 reads CASSELGVLYEQYF. The CDR3 DNA is TGTGCCAGCAGTGAACTAGGCGTGCTCTACGAGCAGTACTTC.

This clonotype was counted a single time. The chain couples TRBV13 to TRBJ2-1; D assignment may be TRBD1 or TRBD2 (5 bases each). This CDR3 has 15 residues. Germline V gives CDR1 PRHDT, CDR2 FYEKMQ (reference sequence). Trimming pared 2 bases from V and 3 bases from J, leaving 11 bases between. The CDR3 DNA reads TGTGCCAGCAGCTTACGTGGGACGTTCTACAATGAGCAGTTCTTC. It specifies CASSLRGTFYNEQFF.

V gene TRBV12-3 or TRBV12-4 combines with J gene TRBJ1-5; 7 positions match TRBD1. The ends lost 3 bases at V and 3 bases at J; junction bases unmatched: 2. CDR3 length: 14 residues. CDR3 amino acids: CASSLTGYNQPQHF. The CDR3 DNA reads TGTGCCAGCAGTTTGACAGGGTACAATCAGCCCCAGCATTTT.

The chain couples TRBV20-1 to TRBJ2-3, with 13 positions matching TRBD2. This CDR3 has 17 residues. Germline assignment: CDR1 DFQATT and CDR2 SNEGSKA (reference sequence). V trimming: 1 base; J trimming: 2 bases; junction bases outside the gene matches: 6. Here the CDR3 reads CSARVPGLAGNTDTQYF. The CDR3 bases are TGCAGTGCTAGAGTTCCGGGACTAGCGGGAAACACAGATACGCAGTATTTT.

The rearrangement uses TRBV27 and TRBJ1-4; 7 positions agree with TRBD1. Germline V gene sequence: CDR1 MNHEY, CDR2 SMNVEV (reference sequence). The CDR3 has 16 residues. After removal of 4 bases from V and 6 bases from J, the junction contained 11 bases not matched to a gene. The CDR3 nucleotides read TGTGCCAGCAGTTGGGGGACAGAAAGTCTGGATGAAAAACTGTTTTTT. This encodes CASSWGTESLDEKLFF.

The V and J genes are TRBV4-1 and TRBJ2-7, with unresolved D. With 0 bases removed from V and 3 bases from J, the gap between germline ends came to 12 bases. The germline CDR1 and CDR2 sequences are MGHRA and YSYEKL. This CDR3 has 15 amino acids. CDR3 bases: TGCGCCAGCAGCCAAGATTCATTTGGGTACTACGAGCAGTACTTC. Translation: CASSQDSFGYYEQYF.

This chain links TRBV12-3 or TRBV12-4 with TRBJ2-3, with D possibly called TRBD1 or TRBD2 (5 bases each). V was clipped by 5 bases and J by 2 bases, with 11 bases between them. The CDR3 has 14 amino acids. The CDR3 is CASSPGRNTDTQYF. The CDR3 DNA follows: TGTGCCAGCAGTCCGGGACGAAACACAGATACGCAGTATTTT.

V is TRBV7-8 and J is TRBJ2-4; D is uncertain. The CDR3 contains 14 residues. V was shortened by 1 base and J by 1 base, with 5 bases between the two germline ends. Germline-derived CDR1 and CDR2 are SGHVS and FQNEAQ. CDR3 sequence (DNA): TGTGCCAGCAGCTTAGGGATGGCCAAAAACATTCAGTACTTC. Its translation: CASSLGMAKNIQYF.

The table lists this clonotype with a count of one. This chain links TRBV6-2 or TRBV6-3 with TRBJ2-4; no firm D call. Trimming pared 8 bases from V and 0 bases from J, leaving 8 bases between. The V gene's germline CDR1 is MNHEY and CDR2 SVGEGT. CDR3 length: 13 residues. The CDR3 DNA is TGTGCCAGCGCGACGCTAGCCAAAAACATTCAGTACTTC. Translation gives CASATLAKNIQYF.

The chain is built from TRBV5-6 and TRBJ2-3; TRBD1 matches at 9 bases. Germline CDR1 and CDR2: SGHDT and YYEEEE. V lost 3 bases, J lost 3 bases, and 11 bases stayed unmatched. The CDR3 length is 17 residues. CDR3: CASSYGTGTGRTDTQYF. The CDR3 coding sequence is TGTGCCAGCAGCTATGGGACAGGGACAGGGAGGACAGATACGCAGTATTTT.

The V call is TRBV2, the J call TRBJ2-4; TRBD1 matches at 9 bases. V lost 10 bases, J lost 0 bases, and 10 bases stayed unmatched. The CDR3 totals 16 residues. Germline V CDR1 and CDR2: SNHLY, FYNNEI. The CDR3 sequence: CATTGGETLAKNIQYF. The CDR3 DNA sequence: TGTGCCACAACAGGGGGCGAGACCCTAGCCAAAAACATTCAGTACTTC.

Here the CDR3 DNA reads TGCGCCAGCAGCCAAGAGGCGCGTGCGACAGATACGCAGTATTTT. Amino acid sequence: CASSQEARATDTQYF. The rearrangement uses TRBV4-1 and TRBJ2-3, with D uncertain. This CDR3 comprises 15 residues. Per germline, CDR1 MGHRA and CDR2 YSYEKL. V dropped 0 bases and J dropped 3 bases, with 10 bases sitting between them.

The table lists this clonotype with a few counts. This chain joins TRBV7-6 and TRBJ2-1; the D is unclear. The germline V gene encodes CDR1 SGHVS and CDR2 FNYEAQ. CDR3 length: 11 amino acids. Deletions cut 5 bases from V and 10 bases from J, with 9 bases between. As DNA, the CDR3 is TGTGCCAGCAGCCCGCAAGTGGAGCAGTTCTTC. It yields the protein CASSPQVEQFF.

The chain has TRBV9 and TRBJ1-3; unclear D gene. CDR3 size: 15 residues. The germline V gene encodes CDR1 SGDLS and CDR2 YYNGEE. Trimming removed 0 bases from V and 4 bases from J, with 11 bases in between. The CDR3 protein is CASSVDIGRGNTIYF. CDR3 in DNA: TGTGCCAGCAGCGTAGACATCGGAAGAGGAAACACCATATATTTT.